This TCR beta chain was profiled in a study of PD-1 blockade in classical Hodgkin lymphoma. Clones were sequenced by immunoSEQ multiplex PCR, and TCRdb holds only the in-frame ones, with some missing. The sample lists some 23,000 clones, roughly three quarters occurring once. Germline values: CDR1 SGHRS, CDR2 YFSETQ. Deletions cut 0 bases from V and 4 bases from J, with 13 bases between. This CDR3 comprises 15 residues. Note on this clone: Its antigen is unidentified.

Study-level results: Complete responders' diversity at baseline resembled that of newly diagnosed patients. A significant rise in TCR diversity was seen by C4D1 for CD4+ cells but not for CD8+ cells.

Every patient had relapsed following autologous stem cell transplantation, and cohorts differed in brentuximab vedotin exposure. The clonotype was recovered from a human donor with classical Hodgkin lymphoma. The chain is built from TRBV5-1 and TRBJ1-1; no definite D call. This specimen consisted of peripheral blood mononuclear cells (PBMCs), obtained at baseline. The CDR3 DNA reads TGCGCCAGCAGCTTGGGTTCCACCCGGGGCACTGAAGCTTTCTTT. It yields the protein CASSLGSTRGTEAFF. Drawing the rest from reference TRBV5-1 and TRBJ1-1, the complete variable domain is KAGVTQTPRYLIKTRGQQVTLSCSPISGHRSVSWYQQTPGQGLQFLFEYFSETQRNKGNFPGRFSGRQFSNSRSEMNVSTLELGDSALYLCASSLGSTRGTEAFFGQGTRLTVV.